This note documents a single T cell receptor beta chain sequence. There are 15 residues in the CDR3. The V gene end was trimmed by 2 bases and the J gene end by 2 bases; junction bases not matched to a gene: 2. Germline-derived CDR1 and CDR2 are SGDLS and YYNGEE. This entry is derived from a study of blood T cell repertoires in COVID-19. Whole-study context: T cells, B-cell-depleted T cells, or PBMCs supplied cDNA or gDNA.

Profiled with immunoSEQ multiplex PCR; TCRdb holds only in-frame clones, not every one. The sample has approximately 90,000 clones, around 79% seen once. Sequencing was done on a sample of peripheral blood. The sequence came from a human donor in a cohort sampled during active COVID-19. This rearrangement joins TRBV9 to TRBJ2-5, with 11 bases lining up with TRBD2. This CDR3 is CASSVPSGGQETQYF. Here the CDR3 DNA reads TGTGCCAGCAGCGTCCCTAGCGGGGGGCAAGAGACCCAGTACTTC.